The T cell receptor (beta chain) described here comes from a study of T cells in Graves' hyperthyroidism and ophthalmopathy. Study-level points and caveats: A model built on 13 V-J features separated ophthalmopathy from stable hyperthyroidism.

The CDR3 runs 12 residues. Germline lookup yields CDR1 SGHRS and CDR2 YFSETQ. V was cut by 5 bases and J by 8 bases, with 13 bases left in between. This clonotype was counted at least ten times. Its target is not known. The diagnoses drew upon clinical symptoms, serum thyroxine and TRAb, thyroid ultrasound and orbital computed tomography. Researchers took RNA transcripts and amplified the TCR beta CDR3 regions from them. Primed by the HTBI set, a first-round RT-PCR was run on the TCR CDR3. Using its own MiXCR run on the multiplex PCR reads, TCRdb lists one record per CDR3 protein. The repertoire holds 550,000 to 700,000 distinct CDR3 sequences, with more than 45% as singletons.

This chain uses TRBV5-1 with TRBJ1-1, with D maybe TRBD1 (6 bases). The sample taken for sequencing was peripheral blood or thyroid tissue (not recorded which). The origin of this receptor is an adult woman with Graves' disease, either hyperthyroidism or ophthalmopathy (not recorded which). The CDR3, as DNA: TGCGCCAGCAGAAGGACAGCGGACGAAGCTTTCTTT. Translation gives CASRRTADEAFF.